These T cell receptor beta chains were read from a single sample in a study of regulatory T cells in long-lasting Graves disease. TCRdb redid the calling of the multiplex PCR reads with MiXCR, one entry per CDR3 protein. Of hundreds of thousands of distinct CDR3 sequences in the sample, 16% were seen once. The same sample was also used in a study of T cells in Graves' hyperthyroidism and ophthalmopathy.

The source was peripheral blood mononuclear cells (PBMCs), collected at new diagnosis, from a patient treated with antithyroid drugs. The receptor set was obtained from a woman aged 35-60 years with Graves disease. CDR3s include the opening cysteine and the closing phenylalanine or tryptophan. The D gene is left open where the match is weak. Clone size is shown for a subset of rows, as once, few, many or a class of expanded clone.

j_call: TRBJ1-2; clone_size: many; d_call: NA; v_call: TRBV30; cdr3_nt: TGTGCCTGGAGTGAACTAAGGGACCGGGGGGATGGCTACACCTTC; cdr3_aa: CAWSELRDRGDGYTF
j_call: TRBJ2-5; clone_size: NA; d_call: TRBD1; v_call: TRBV2; cdr3_nt: TGTGTCAGCAGAAGGGACAGACAAGAGACCCAGTACTTC; cdr3_aa: CVSRRDRQETQYF
j_call: TRBJ1-2; clone_size: few; d_call: NA; v_call: TRBV6-2/TRBV6-3; cdr3_nt: TGTGCCAGCACTCCGGGACTCTATGGCTACACCTTC; cdr3_aa: CASTPGLYGYTF
j_call: TRBJ1-2; clone_size: many; d_call: NA; v_call: TRBV2; cdr3_nt: TGTGCCAGCAGTGGCGACCTTAACTATGGCTACACCTTC; cdr3_aa: CASSGDLNYGYTF
j_call: TRBJ2-2; clone_size: many; d_call: NA; v_call: TRBV7-9; cdr3_nt: TGTGCCAGCAGTTGGGGACAGAACACCGGGGAGCTGTTTTTT; cdr3_aa: CASSWGQNTGELFF
j_call: TRBJ1-2; clone_size: few; d_call: NA; v_call: TRBV6-1; cdr3_nt: TGTGCCAGCATGGCGGCGCACAGAGGTAACTATGGCTACACCTTC; cdr3_aa: CASMAAHRGNYGYTF
j_call: TRBJ2-1; clone_size: NA; d_call: TRBD2; v_call: TRBV10-1; cdr3_nt: TGCGCCAGCAGTGAGGAGCGGGGGGCCTACAATGAGCAGTTCTTC; cdr3_aa: CASSEERGAYNEQFF
j_call: TRBJ1-2; clone_size: NA; d_call: NA; v_call: TRBV6-1; cdr3_nt: TGTGCCAGCAGTGAAAGCCCCAGGGGAGGGTTTTATGGCTACACCTTC; cdr3_aa: CASSESPRGGFYGYTF
j_call: TRBJ1-5; clone_size: few; d_call: NA; v_call: TRBV18; cdr3_nt: TGTGCCAGCTCACCACAGTCCGGGCAGCCCCAGCATTTT; cdr3_aa: CASSPQSGQPQHF
j_call: TRBJ1-1; clone_size: many; d_call: NA; v_call: TRBV20-1; cdr3_nt: TGCAGTGCTAGACGAGGAGGGGACACTGAAGCTTTCTTT; cdr3_aa: CSARRGGDTEAFF
j_call: TRBJ2-2; clone_size: few; d_call: NA; v_call: TRBV3-1; cdr3_nt: TGTGCCAGCAGCCGATTGCTAACGGAGGAGGGGAGTACGAACACCGGGGAGCTGTTTTTT; cdr3_aa: CASSRLLTEEGSTNTGELFF
j_call: TRBJ2-1; clone_size: many; d_call: TRBD2; v_call: TRBV11-3; cdr3_nt: TGTGCCAGCAGCGCAGGGACTAGCTCCTACAATGAGCAGTTCTTC; cdr3_aa: CASSAGTSSYNEQFF
j_call: TRBJ2-3; clone_size: few; d_call: NA; v_call: TRBV6-4; cdr3_nt: TGTGCCAGCAGTTATAGACTACAGGGAGTCACAGATACGCAGTATTTT; cdr3_aa: CASSYRLQGVTDTQYF
j_call: TRBJ1-5; clone_size: few; d_call: NA; v_call: TRBV12-3/TRBV12-4; cdr3_nt: TGTGCCAGCAGTTTTTCAGGGATGGGCAATCAGCCCCAGCATTTT; cdr3_aa: CASSFSGMGNQPQHF
j_call: TRBJ1-1; clone_size: NA; d_call: NA; v_call: TRBV7-9; cdr3_nt: TGTGCCAGCAGCCCCCAAACAGGGATTAACACTGAAGCTTTCTTT; cdr3_aa: CASSPQTGINTEAFF
j_call: TRBJ2-7; clone_size: NA; d_call: NA; v_call: TRBV4-1; cdr3_nt: TGCGCCAGCAGCCAAGATCTGGACTACGAGCAGTACTTC; cdr3_aa: CASSQDLDYEQYF
j_call: TRBJ2-2; clone_size: few; d_call: NA; v_call: TRBV12-3/TRBV12-4; cdr3_nt: TGTGCCAGCAAGGGGACATGGAACACCGGGGAGCTGTTTTTT; cdr3_aa: CASKGTWNTGELFF
j_call: TRBJ1-2; clone_size: many; d_call: NA; v_call: TRBV6-5; cdr3_nt: TGTGCCAGCAGTTACCCCGCCGGAGGCTACACCTTC; cdr3_aa: CASSYPAGGYTF
j_call: TRBJ1-5; clone_size: NA; d_call: NA; v_call: TRBV9; cdr3_nt: TGTGCCAGCAGCGAGGGGTCAGGGAGAGGGGGTCAGCCCCAGCATTTT; cdr3_aa: CASSEGSGRGGQPQHF
j_call: TRBJ2-2; clone_size: NA; d_call: NA; v_call: TRBV5-1; cdr3_nt: TGCGCCAGCAGCTTGGAGTCCGGCGGTTTGGCCGGGGAGCTGTTTTTT; cdr3_aa: CASSLESGGLAGELFF
j_call: TRBJ2-7; clone_size: NA; d_call: TRBD1; v_call: TRBV5-1; cdr3_nt: TGCGCCAGCAGCTACGCCCCGGGACAGGGGCTCTACGAGCAGTACTTC; cdr3_aa: CASSYAPGQGLYEQYF
j_call: TRBJ2-7; clone_size: many; d_call: NA; v_call: TRBV27; cdr3_nt: TGTGCCAGCAGTGTCACAGGGACCACCTACGAGCAGTACTTC; cdr3_aa: CASSVTGTTYEQYF
j_call: TRBJ2-1; clone_size: NA; d_call: TRBD2; v_call: TRBV10-3; cdr3_nt: TGTGCCATCAGCGTTTTAGCGGGGGACGCCTACAATGAGCAGTTCTTC; cdr3_aa: CAISVLAGDAYNEQFF
j_call: TRBJ2-3; clone_size: many; d_call: NA; v_call: TRBV5-1; cdr3_nt: TGCGCCAGCAGCGAGCCCCCCACAGATACGCAGTATTTT; cdr3_aa: CASSEPPTDTQYF
j_call: TRBJ1-4; clone_size: NA; d_call: NA; v_call: TRBV19; cdr3_nt: TGTGCCAGTAGTCCGGGGTGGAATAATGAAAAACTGTTTTTT; cdr3_aa: CASSPGWNNEKLFF